This entry features one T cell receptor (beta chain) sequence. The antigen is not known. This CDR3 comprises 16 residues. V shed 3 bases and J 4 bases; nucleotides not matched to a gene: 9. Germline V gene sequence: CDR1 MDHEN, CDR2 SYDVKM. At collection, donors were nominally healthy, but unrecorded immune exposures were probable. The record originates from a study of cytomegalovirus exposure and HLA in healthy donors. General study findings and limits: The authors listed some 150 TCR beta chains as cytomegalovirus-associated. Serostatus for CMV was the only available immune exposure information.

The PCR had 60 Vbeta and 13 Jbeta primers. TCRdb keeps only in-frame clones here, not all; method: immunoSEQ multiplex PCR. Among about 190,000 clones listed, roughly 84% were seen once. This sequence was found in a boy aged 5 to 17 in good health and CMV-seronegative. This rearrangement joins TRBV28 to TRBJ2-1; 7 bases are shared with TRBD2. Sequencing was carried out using PBMCs. CDR3 loop: CASSLGYSGLYNEQFF. The CDR3 DNA sequence: TGTGCCAGCAGTTTGGGGTATAGCGGGTTATACAATGAGCAGTTCTTC.